This T cell receptor beta chain was documented in a study of blood T cell repertoires in COVID-19. Study information: The United States, Italy and Spain supplied acute and convalescent COVID-19 samples. PBMCs, B-cell-depleted T cells, or T cells were the source of the cDNA or gDNA that made up the material.

As processed by the authors: The authors estimated nucleated cell counts from reference gene primer amplification. Repertoires were generated with immunoSEQ multiplex PCR, while TCRdb's copy carries only in-frame clones and drops some. D and trimming come from the DNA, and the V and J calls and clone size come from that table. Here the sample spans tens of thousands of clones, approximately 91% being singletons. The clonotype originates from a man aged 55 to 69 with active or convalescent COVID-19. Sequenced sample: peripheral blood.

The CDR3 loop is CASSQRQVDSNQPQHF. The CDR3 bases are TGTGCCAGCTCTCAAAGACAGGTCGATAGCAATCAGCCCCAGCATTTT. The genes are TRBV18 and TRBJ1-5, with D tentatively TRBD1 (6 bases). V lost 6 bases to trimming and J lost 0 bases, with 15 bases between them. The CDR3 is 16 residues long. From germline, CDR1 is KGHSH and CDR2 LQKENI. Full variable domain (rest looked up from reference TRBV18 and TRBJ1-5): NAGVMQNPRHLVRRRGQEARLRCSPMKGHSHVYWYRQLPEEGLKFMVYLQKENIIDESGMPKERFSAEFPKEGPSILRIQQVVRGDSAAYFCASSQRQVDSNQPQHFGDGTRLSIL.